A single sample is the source of the 14 T cell receptor beta chains below, sequenced in a study of blood T cell repertoires in COVID-19. The repertoire was sequenced with immunoSEQ multiplex PCR; TCRdb's copy has only in-frame clones and lacks some. Of about 120,000 clones listed, about four fifths are singletons. Sequencing was performed on peripheral blood. The source is a man aged 55 to 70 with acute or convalescent COVID-19.

The chain joins TRBV18 to TRBJ1-5; D remains ambiguous. Trimming left V 2 bases short and J 3 bases short, with 8 bases between. This CDR3 is built from 14 residues. The germline V gene has CDR1 KGHSH and CDR2 LQKENI. DNA of the CDR3: TGTGCCAGCTCACCAGGGCAGGACAATCAGCCCCAGCATTTT. Translation gives CASSPGQDNQPQHF.

The J gene is TRBJ2-1, the V gene TRBV28, with no clear D. This CDR3 is built from 15 residues. Germline lookup yields CDR1 MDHEN and CDR2 SYDVKM. V shed 5 bases and J shed 2 bases, with 13 bases lying between them. CDR3 region: CASSILPHAYNEQFF. The DNA for the CDR3 is TGTGCCAGCAGTATACTCCCGCACGCCTACAATGAGCAGTTCTTC.

The chain links TRBV28 to TRBJ2-7; 10 bases are a match to TRBD2. The CDR3 contains 15 residues. CDR1 MDHEN and CDR2 SYDVKM come from the germline V gene. V lost 3 bases, J lost 0 bases, and 2 bases stayed unmatched. CDR3 nucleotide sequence: TGTGCCAGCAGTTTCGGGACTAGCGCCTCCTACGAGCAGTACTTC. Amino acids: CASSFGTSASYEQYF.

The gene calls are TRBV28 and TRBJ1-4, with 7 bases lining up with TRBD1. The V gene's germline CDR1 is MDHEN and CDR2 SYDVKM. V gave up 5 bases and J gave up 3 bases; unmatched junction bases: 6. This CDR3 is 15 amino acids long. This CDR3 reads CASSSPGGSNEKLFF. DNA of the CDR3: TGTGCCAGCAGTAGCCCAGGGGGTTCTAATGAAAAACTGTTTTTT.

The V and J genes are TRBV28 and TRBJ2-7; 11 nucleotides match TRBD2. There are 15 residues in the CDR3. Germline V lookup: CDR1 MDHEN, CDR2 SYDVKM. The junction had 9 bases not matched to a gene; V was cut back by 5 bases and J by 6 bases. The CDR3 sequence: CASSITSGGRGEQYF. CDR3 coding DNA: TGTGCCAGCAGTATCACTAGCGGGGGCAGGGGCGAGCAGTACTTC.

The V call is TRBV18, the J call TRBJ1-1, with TRBD1 matching over 7 bases. Unmatched junction bases numbered 8, after V lost 6 bases and J lost 4 bases. This CDR3 has 14 residues. The germline V gene encodes CDR1 KGHSH and CDR2 LQKENI. The CDR3 spells CASSETQGTTEAFF. The CDR3 DNA sequence: TGTGCCAGCTCGGAGACACAGGGGACCACTGAAGCTTTCTTT.

Worth noting for this clone: Distinct nucleotide sequences in the sample also encode this CDR3. This rearrangement joins TRBV27 to TRBJ2-7; TRBD2 agrees at 12 bases. The CDR3 contains 13 residues. Germline V gene lookup returns CDR1 MNHEY and CDR2 SMNVEV (reference sequence). J was trimmed by 4 bases and V by 6 bases; bases with no gene match: 1. DNA of the CDR3: TGTGCCAGCAGGACTAGCGGGAGTTACGAGCAGTACTTC. This sequence encodes CASRTSGSYEQYF.

CDR3: CASSLNTGELFF. The CDR3 DNA reads TGTGCCAGCAGCCTCAACACCGGGGAGCTGTTTTTT. The chain joins TRBV11-3 to TRBJ2-2; no firm D call. CDR3 length equals 12 residues. Trimming pared 5 bases from V and 2 bases from J, leaving 3 bases between. The V gene's germline CDR1 is SGHNT and CDR2 YENEEA.

CDR3 amino acids: CASSEASGTGHEQFF. CDR3 in DNA: TGCGCCAGCAGTGAGGCTAGCGGGACGGGGCATGAGCAGTTCTTC. V and J are TRBV10-1 and TRBJ2-1, with 9 bases identical to TRBD2. The CDR3 length is 15 residues. Trimming took 2 bases from V and 8 from J; bases not matched to a gene: 7. Germline CDR1 is WNHNN and CDR2 is SYGVQD (reference sequence).

J is TRBJ2-1 and V is TRBV18; 8 positions match TRBD2. The CDR3 runs 15 residues. V gave up 3 bases and J gave up 4 bases; unmatched junction bases: 5. Per the germline V gene, CDR1 is KGHSH and CDR2 is LQKENI. As DNA, the CDR3 is TGTGCCAGCTCACCTATCAGCGGGAGATACAATGAGCAGTTCTTC. This translates into CASSPISGRYNEQFF.

This clone has just one count. The V gene is TRBV7-3, the J gene TRBJ2-3, with 15 bases fitting TRBD2. Germline V lookup: CDR1 SGHTA, CDR2 FQGTGA. This CDR3 spans 19 amino acids. Unmatched junction bases numbered 13, after V lost 5 bases and J lost 4 bases. CDR3 in DNA: TGTGCCAGCAGCCGTCAACCGGGACTAGCGGGAGGAGGGGCAGATACGCAGTATTTT. This codes for CASSRQPGLAGGGADTQYF. Based on the CDR3 plus reference TRBV7-3 and TRBJ2-3, the full variable domain is GAGVSQTPSNKVTEKGKYVELRCDPISGHTALYWYRQSLGQGPEFLIYFQGTGAADDSGLPNDRFFAVRPEGSVSTLKIQRTERGDSAVYLCASSRQPGLAGGGADTQYFGPGTRLTVL.

The chain joins TRBV7-2 to TRBJ1-5, with 7 bases lining up with TRBD1. This CDR3 has 15 amino acids. CDR1 is SGHTA and CDR2 is FQGNSA in the germline V gene. The ends lost 3 bases at V and 6 bases at J; junction bases unmatched: 8. CDR3: CASSFWTGNLQPQHF. Written as DNA, the CDR3 is TGTGCCAGCAGCTTCTGGACAGGTAATCTTCAGCCCCAGCATTTT.

J is TRBJ2-7 and V is TRBV20-1; D is unclear. Trimming shortened V by 3 bases and J by 3 bases, and 3 bases separated the two germline ends. CDR1 is DFQATT and CDR2 is SNEGSKA in the germline V gene (reference sequence). The CDR3 length is 10 residues. The CDR3 protein is CSASFYEQYF. CDR3 coding DNA: TGCAGTGCTAGCTTCTACGAGCAGTACTTC.

The V and J genes are TRBV7-2 and TRBJ1-6, with 8 bases fitting TRBD1. J was trimmed by 7 bases and V by 5 bases; bases with no gene match: 10. The germline V gene encodes CDR1 SGHTA and CDR2 FQGNSA. The CDR3 loop spans 16 amino acids. Here the CDR3 reads CASSHPGGQANSPLHF. Written as DNA, the CDR3 is TGTGCCAGCAGCCACCCAGGGGGACAGGCCAATTCACCCCTCCACTTT.